The 11 T cell receptor beta chains given below trace back to one sample, sequenced in a study of Ad26.COV2.S vaccination and SARS-CoV-2 variants. The repertoire was sequenced with immunoSEQ multiplex PCR; TCRdb's copy has only in-frame clones and lacks some. The sample lists about 460,000 clones, 70% to 90% seen once, with roughly 1.7% in the top ten. Treatment of the sample: around 19 received Ad26.COV2.S at low or high dose, single or two shots; several received placebo; per-sample allocation not given. Sample collection was performed on day 63 after the first vaccine or placebo injection. This specimen was peripheral blood, taken in a trial of Ad26.COV2.S vaccine versus placebo. The receptors were gathered from a person between 18 and 65 years old who received the Ad26.COV2.S COVID-19 vaccine or a placebo.

The V and J genes are TRBV7-2 and TRBJ1-6; D not resolved. Trimming shortened V by 5 bases and J by 7 bases, and 18 bases separated the two germline ends. The CDR3 totals 16 residues. From germline, CDR1 is SGHTA and CDR2 FQGNSA. CDR3 nucleotide sequence: TGTGCCAGCAGCCTTCGTCCGACCGGGCCCAATTCACCCCTCCACTTT. Encoded protein: CASSLRPTGPNSPLHF.

CDR3 in amino acids: CASSQGGRGYNEQFF. DNA of the CDR3: TGTGCCAGCAGCCAGGGCGGGAGGGGGTACAATGAGCAGTTCTTC. The chain is built from TRBV14 and TRBJ2-1; TRBD2 matches at 9 bases. The V segment lost 3 bases and the J segment 4 bases; nucleotides outside the gene matches: 4. Germline V gene data show CDR1 as SGHDN and CDR2 as FVKESK. This CDR3 comprises 15 residues.

This clone was seen a single time. The J gene is TRBJ2-1, the V gene TRBV6-1, with 7 bases identical to TRBD1. Per the germline V gene, CDR1 is MNHNS and CDR2 is SASEGT. CDR3 size: 16 residues. V shed 1 base and J 0 bases; nucleotides not matched to a gene: 3. DNA for the CDR3: TGTGCCAGCAGTGAAGATGCAGGGGGCTCCTACAATGAGCAGTTCTTC. Its translation: CASSEDAGGSYNEQFF.

This chain connects TRBV12-5 to TRBJ2-1; TRBD2 is a possible D gene (6 bases). V was trimmed by 4 bases and J by 6 bases, leaving 10 bases between them. In germline, CDR1 is LGHNT, CDR2 FRNRAP. CDR3 length equals 13 residues. The CDR3 sequence is CASGSSSVNEQFF. CDR3 nucleotides: TGTGCTAGTGGTTCCTCTAGCGTCAATGAGCAGTTCTTC.

V is TRBV9 and J is TRBJ2-3; 8 bases map to TRBD2. V lost 4 bases, J lost 5 bases, and 12 bases stayed unmatched. This CDR3 contains 16 residues. Germline V gene data show CDR1 as SGDLS and CDR2 as YYNGEE. CDR3 DNA sequence: TGTGCCAGCAGCCCCCCCCCGGGGGGGGTTATAGATACGCAGTATTTT. Amino acids: CASSPPPGGVIDTQYF. The full variable domain, its missing parts supplied by reference TRBV9 and TRBJ2-3, is DSGVTQTPKHLITATGQRVTLRCSPRSGDLSVYWYQQSLDQGLQFLIQYYNGEERAKGNILERFSAQQFPDLHSELNLSSLELGDSALYFCASSPPPGGVIDTQYFGPGTRLTVL.

The chain joins TRBV7-9 to TRBJ1-4; D remains ambiguous. Germline assignment: CDR1 SEHNR and CDR2 FQNEAQ (reference sequence). V was cut by 1 base and J by 0 bases, with 12 bases left in between. CDR3 length: 17 amino acids. The CDR3 nucleotides read TGTGCCAGCAGCTTAGGGCCCCACGGGGCAACTAATGAAAAACTGTTTTTT. Translating it yields CASSLGPHGATNEKLFF.

The chain joins TRBV2 to TRBJ2-7, with TRBD1 as a possible D gene (6 bases). Trimming took 6 bases from V and 3 from J, leaving 18 bases between them. This CDR3 is built from 15 residues. Germline V gives CDR1 SNHLY, CDR2 FYNNEI. The CDR3 reads CASRGADSLSYEQYF. The CDR3 bases are TGTGCCAGCAGGGGGGCCGACAGTCTAAGCTACGAGCAGTACTTC.

Here the CDR3 reads CASSVRDRQETQYF. CDR3 bases: TGTGCCAGCAGCGTCCGGGACAGACAAGAGACCCAGTACTTC. V gene TRBV7-2 combines with J gene TRBJ2-5, with 7 nucleotides matching TRBD1. Germline V lookup: CDR1 SGHTA, CDR2 FQGNSA. The V segment lost 5 bases and the J segment 2 bases; nucleotides outside the gene matches: 5. CDR3 length equals 14 residues. The full variable domain, in which reference TRBV7-2 and TRBJ2-5 provide the parts outside the CDR3, is GAGVSQSPSNKVTEKGKDVELRCDPISGHTALYWYRQSLGQGLEFLIYFQGNSAPDKSGLPSDRFSAERTGGSVSTLTIQRTQQEDSAVYLCASSVRDRQETQYFGPGTRLLVL.

V and J are TRBV27 and TRBJ2-7; 11 bases line up with TRBD1. Per germline, CDR1 MNHEY and CDR2 SMNVEV (reference sequence). This CDR3 is 13 amino acids long. V was clipped by 7 bases and J by 5 bases; unmatched bases: 4. Here the CDR3 reads CASNGQGAHEQYF. CDR3 DNA sequence: TGTGCCAGCAATGGACAGGGGGCCCACGAGCAGTACTTC.

The chain joins TRBV24-1 to TRBJ1-2; perhaps TRBD1 as D (5 bases). Germline V gene data show CDR1 as KGHDR and CDR2 as SFDVKD. The CDR3 sequence is 16 residues long. V was pared by 7 bases and J by 4 bases, with 21 bases between. CDR3 loop: CATRGPSSRLGYGYTF. Written as DNA, the CDR3 is TGTGCCACCAGGGGGCCCTCGTCCAGACTTGGCTATGGCTACACCTTC.

This clone occurred once. The V and J genes are TRBV6-5 and TRBJ1-4; 7 positions agree with TRBD1. V shed 7 bases and J 8 bases; nucleotides not matched to a gene: 10. The CDR3 extends over 14 amino acids. CDR1 and CDR2 from the germline V gene are MNHEY and SVGAGI. The CDR3 spells CASNGAGGREKLFF. CDR3 nucleotide sequence: TGTGCCAGCAACGGGGCAGGGGGAAGGGAAAAACTGTTTTTT.